This T cell receptor beta chain was documented in a study of T cells in Graves' hyperthyroidism and ophthalmopathy. As for the study in general: Pretreatment peripheral blood was obtained at initial diagnosis. General study results and limits: Ophthalmopathy was told apart from stable hyperthyroidism by a 13 V-J model. Most thyroid-expanded clonotypes above 0.001 were also found in blood.

This clonotype has just one count. Its specificity is unknown. Ophthalmopathy patients had Clinical Activity Score at least 3, NOSPECS grade at least 4, duration under 3 months. RNA transcripts provided the source from which TCR beta CDR3 regions were amplified. First-round RT-PCR targeting the TCR CDR3 was performed with the HTBI primer set. Each CDR3 protein gets one entry after TCRdb re-called the multiplex PCR reads with MiXCR. The table lists about 640,000 distinct CDR3 sequences, around 20% of them singletons. The trim removed 5 bases at V and 6 bases at J, leaving 9 bases unmatched. Germline CDR1 reads SGHRS; CDR2 reads YFSETQ. The CDR3 loop spans 15 amino acids.

The TCR was taken from a man between 25 and 39 years old with Graves' ophthalmopathy. Source material: blood. The chain uses TRBV5-1 and TRBJ2-2; 8 nucleotides line up with TRBD1. The CDR3: CASSHGQGGPGELFF. In nucleotides, the CDR3 is TGCGCCAGCAGTCACGGACAGGGAGGCCCCGGGGAGCTGTTTTTT.